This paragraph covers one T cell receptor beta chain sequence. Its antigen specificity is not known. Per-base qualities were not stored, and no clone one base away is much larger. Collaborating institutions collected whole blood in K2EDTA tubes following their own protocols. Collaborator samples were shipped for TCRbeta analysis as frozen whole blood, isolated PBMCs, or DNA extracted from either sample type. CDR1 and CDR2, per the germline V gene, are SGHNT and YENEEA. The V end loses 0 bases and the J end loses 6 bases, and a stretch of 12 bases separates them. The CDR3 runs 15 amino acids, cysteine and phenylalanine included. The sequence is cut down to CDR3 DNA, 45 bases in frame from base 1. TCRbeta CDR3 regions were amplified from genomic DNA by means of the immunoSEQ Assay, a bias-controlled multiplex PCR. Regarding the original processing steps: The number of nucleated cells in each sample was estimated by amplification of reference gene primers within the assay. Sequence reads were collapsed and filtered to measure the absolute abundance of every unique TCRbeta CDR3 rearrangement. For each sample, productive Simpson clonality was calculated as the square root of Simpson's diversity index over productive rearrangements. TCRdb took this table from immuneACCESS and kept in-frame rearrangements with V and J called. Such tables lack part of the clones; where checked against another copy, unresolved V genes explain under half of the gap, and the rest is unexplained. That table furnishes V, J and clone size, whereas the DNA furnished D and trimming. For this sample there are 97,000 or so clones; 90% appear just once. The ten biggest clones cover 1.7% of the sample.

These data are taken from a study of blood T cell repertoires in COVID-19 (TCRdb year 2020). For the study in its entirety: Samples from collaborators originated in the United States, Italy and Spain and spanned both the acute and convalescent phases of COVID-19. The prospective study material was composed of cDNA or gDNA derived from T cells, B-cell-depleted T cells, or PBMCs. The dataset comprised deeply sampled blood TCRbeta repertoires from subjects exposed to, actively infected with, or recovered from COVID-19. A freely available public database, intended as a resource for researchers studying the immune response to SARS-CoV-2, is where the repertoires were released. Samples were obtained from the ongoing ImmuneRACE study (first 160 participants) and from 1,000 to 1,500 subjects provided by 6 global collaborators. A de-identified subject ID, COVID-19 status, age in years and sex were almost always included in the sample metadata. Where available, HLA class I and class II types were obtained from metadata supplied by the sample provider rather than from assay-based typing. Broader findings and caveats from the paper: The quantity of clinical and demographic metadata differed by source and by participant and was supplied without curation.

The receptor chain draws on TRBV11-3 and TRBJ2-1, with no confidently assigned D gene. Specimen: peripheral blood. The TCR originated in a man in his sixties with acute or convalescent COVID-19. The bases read TGTGCCAGCAGCTTAGACGCGGCTCGTTTCAATGAGCAGTTCTTC. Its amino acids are CASSLDAARFNEQFF.